A selection of T cell receptor beta chains follows, all from one sample in a study of shared clonotypes between healthy human individuals. This table comes from immunoSEQ multiplex PCR, and its TCRdb copy is limited to in-frame clones, with some not included. The sample lists about 2 million clones, 85% to 95% seen once, with 0.1% to 0.15% in the top ten. Sequencing was carried out using naive CD4+ T cells sorted from blood. These receptors were obtained from a man younger than 35 in good health. Each CDR3 is given with its conserved first and last residue. The D gene is left open where the match is weak. Clone sizes are given selectively: once, few, many, or a class where the clone is expanded.

>TRBD2|-|TRBJ2-7|TRBV2
TGTGCCAGCGGTCCTAGCGGGAGCTTAGGTTACGAGCAGTACTTC
CASGPSGSLGYEQYF
>-|-|TRBJ1-6|TRBV6-4
TGTGCCAGCAGGGCCCTTGGAAGCTCCTATAATTCACCCCTCCACTTT
CASRALGSSYNSPLHF
>TRBD1|-|TRBJ2-7|TRBV5-1
TGCGCCAGCAGCTTAACTGGAGGACAGGCACCCTACGAGCAGTACTTC
CASSLTGGQAPYEQYF
>-|-|TRBJ1-1|TRBV20-1
TGCAGATCCAGGGCATCCCTTGAAGCTTTCTTT
CRSRASLEAFF
>-|-|TRBJ2-2|TRBV19
TGTGCCAGTAGTATCCGGGGGAACACCGGGGAGCTGTTTTTT
CASSIRGNTGELFF
>-|-|TRBJ1-3|TRBV7-9
TGTGCTACCAGTAAGGGTGACTCTGGAAACACCATATATTTT
CATSKGDSGNTIYF
>TRBD2|-|TRBJ2-3|TRBV7-2
TGTGCCAGCAGCCCCCTGTCGGGCGGGGGGGCCTTAGATACGCAGTATTTT
CASSPLSGGGALDTQYF
>TRBD1|-|TRBJ2-3|TRBV11-2
TGTGCCAGCAGCTGGACAGGGGGATCCACAGATACGCAGTATTTT
CASSWTGGSTDTQYF
>TRBD1|once|TRBJ1-1|TRBV6-5
TGTGCCAGCAGCCAAGGGCAGGGGGTCACTGAAGCTTTCTTT
CASSQGQGVTEAFF
>-|-|TRBJ2-1|TRBV2
TGTGCCTGGGGGCGGGGATACTACAATGAGCAGTTCTTC
CAWGRGYYNEQFF
>TRBD1|-|TRBJ1-3|TRBV5-1
TGCGCCAGCAGCCAAACAGGGGGCGCTGGAAACACCATATATTTT
CASSQTGGAGNTIYF
>TRBD1|-|TRBJ1-5|TRBV4-1
TGCGCCAGCAGCCAATATCAGGGGGCAAAAAATCAGCCCCAGCATTTT
CASSQYQGAKNQPQHF
>TRBD1|once|TRBJ2-7|TRBV5-6
TGTGCCAGCAGCTTCACGGACAGGGATGCTGGGGAGCAGTACTTC
CASSFTDRDAGEQYF
>TRBD2|-|TRBJ2-7|TRBV9
TGTGCCAGCAGCGTAGGATCTAGCGGGAGTGTCTACGAGCAGTACTTC
CASSVGSSGSVYEQYF
>-|-|TRBJ2-5|TRBV5-6
TGTGCCAGCAGCTTGGGGGCCCAGCAAGAGACCCAGTACTTC
CASSLGAQQETQYF
>-|-|TRBJ1-1|TRBV9
TGTGCCAGCAGCGGGGAAGGGTACTCTGAAGCTTTCTTT
CASSGEGYSEAFF
>-|-|TRBJ2-7|TRBV6-5
TGTGCCAGCAGTTTAGGGGGGGGGCTCAACGAGCAGTACTTC
CASSLGGGLNEQYF
>-|-|TRBJ2-3|TRBV6-5
TGTGCCAGCAGTTACGCGGGTGTTGGAGATACGCAGTATTTT
CASSYAGVGDTQYF
>-|-|TRBJ1-1|TRBV18
TGTGCCAGCTCCCTCGGGACGGCGAACACTGAAGCTTTCTTT
CASSLGTANTEAFF
>TRBD1|once|TRBJ1-6|TRBV2
TGTGCCAGCAGTGAGGACAGGGGGCTTCGTTCACCCCTCCACTTT
CASSEDRGLRSPLHF
>-|-|TRBJ2-7|TRBV6-5
TGTGCCAGCAGTTACGGGGGCGGGAGCGCCTACGAGCAGTACTTC
CASSYGGGSAYEQYF
>-|-|TRBJ1-2|TRBV7-2
TGTGCCAGCAGCCCCCAAGGTTATGGCTACACCTTC
CASSPQGYGYTF